A single sample gave rise to the 17 T cell receptor beta chains below, sequenced in a study of PD-1 blockade in classical Hodgkin lymphoma. The data were produced by immunoSEQ multiplex PCR, yet TCRdb's version contains in-frame clones alone and is incomplete. The repertoire holds about 39,000 clones, with almost 90% as singletons. Autologous stem cell transplantation was followed by relapse in every patient, and brentuximab vedotin exposure varied. The sequencing used peripheral blood mononuclear cells (PBMCs), collected at baseline. All receptors derive from a human donor with classical Hodgkin lymphoma.

The rearrangement joins TRBV14 to TRBJ1-6; D gene uncertain. Trimming pared 0 bases from V and 9 bases from J, leaving 18 bases between. Germline assignment: CDR1 SGHDN and CDR2 FVKESK. The CDR3 has 17 residues. The CDR3, as DNA: TGTGCCAGCAGCCAAGAGTTTGGTGCAGGTATAGGTTCACCCCTCCACTTT. This gives the protein CASSQEFGAGIGSPLHF.

The V and J genes are TRBV28 and TRBJ2-5; D is perhaps TRBD1 (6 bases). The V and J ends lost 8 bases and 1 base respectively, with 20 bases between them. Germline CDR1 and CDR2: MDHEN and SYDVKM. There are 16 residues in the CDR3. CDR3 loop: CASHQPGQIFQETQYF. The CDR3 bases are TGTGCCAGCCATCAACCGGGACAAATCTTCCAAGAGACCCAGTACTTC.

The chain links TRBV6-6 to TRBJ2-1, with 11 bases that match TRBD2. CDR1 MNHNY and CDR2 SVGAGI come from the germline V gene (reference sequence). V lost 6 bases to trimming and J lost 5 bases; unmatched junction nucleotides: 3. The CDR3 runs 14 residues. The CDR3, as DNA: TGTGCCAGCAGGGGGACTAGCGGACACAATGAGCAGTTCTTC. Protein sequence: CASRGTSGHNEQFF.

The chain couples TRBV9 to TRBJ1-1; D remains ambiguous. The CDR3 extends over 14 amino acids. Germline-derived CDR1 and CDR2 are SGDLS and YYNGEE. Trimming pared 2 bases from V and 1 base from J, leaving 9 bases between. CDR3 nucleotide sequence: TGTGCCAGCAGCGTGGGGAGTCAGAACACTGAAGCTTTCTTT. This translates into CASSVGSQNTEAFF.

The chain uses TRBV29-1 and TRBJ2-7, with D possibly matching TRBD2 (7 bases). CDR1 is SQVTM and CDR2 is ANQGSEA in the germline V gene. The V and J ends lost 6 bases and 4 bases respectively, with 19 bases between them. This CDR3 contains 14 residues. CDR3 residues: CSVGGGTLLYEQYF. The CDR3 coding sequence is TGCAGCGTGGGAGGGGGGACTCTTCTTTACGAGCAGTACTTC.

J is TRBJ1-1 and V is TRBV7-9; no clear D. The CDR3 sequence is 16 residues long. Germline CDR1 reads SEHNR; CDR2 reads FQNEAQ (reference sequence). Trimming took off 1 base at V and 2 bases at J, with 14 bases between the two ends. The CDR3: CASSLVLGSPNTEAFF. CDR3 DNA: TGTGCCAGCAGCTTAGTCTTGGGCAGCCCAAACACTGAAGCTTTCTTT.

The chain joins TRBV2 to TRBJ2-2; the D gene is possibly TRBD1 (6 bases). V was shortened by 7 bases and J by 10 bases, with 13 bases between the two germline ends. Germline V lookup: CDR1 SNHLY, CDR2 FYNNEI. The length of the CDR3 is 12 residues. CDR3 protein: CASIMAGAELFF. CDR3 sequence (DNA): TGTGCCAGCATTATGGCAGGGGCGGAGCTGTTTTTT. Looking up the rest from reference TRBV2 and TRBJ2-2 gives the full variable domain: EPEVTQTPSHQVTQMGQEVILRCVPISNHLYFYWYRQILGQKVEFLVSFYNNEISEKSEIFDDQFSVERPDGSNFTLKIRSTKLEDSAMYFCASIMAGAELFFGEGSRLTVL.

The gene calls are TRBV9 and TRBJ2-1; 8 bases agree with TRBD2. CDR1 is SGDLS and CDR2 is YYNGEE in the germline V gene. Trimming took 3 bases from V and 6 from J; bases not matched to a gene: 11. This CDR3 is built from 16 residues. The CDR3 DNA is TGTGCCAGCAGCGATAACGGGGGACTAGGAAGCAATGAGCAGTTCTTC. This encodes CASSDNGGLGSNEQFF.

This clone was observed once. The V gene is TRBV7-7, the J gene TRBJ2-7, with 7 bases lining up with TRBD1. Germline V CDR1 and CDR2: SSHAT, FNYEAQ (reference sequence). V lost 1 base to trimming and J lost 2 bases; unmatched junction nucleotides: 5. CDR3 length: 15 amino acids. Here the CDR3 reads CASSLGLGTAYEQYF. CDR3 DNA: TGTGCCAGCAGCTTAGGGTTAGGGACAGCCTACGAGCAGTACTTC.

V and J are TRBV27 and TRBJ2-3; possible D gene TRBD2, 6 bases. V gave up 5 bases and J gave up 6 bases, with 18 bases separating them. The CDR3 extends over 15 amino acids. Per the germline V gene, CDR1 is MNHEY and CDR2 is SMNVEV (reference sequence). The CDR3 loop is CASSAVTGAFDTQYF. The CDR3 DNA follows: TGTGCCAGCAGTGCCGTTACGGGAGCCTTCGATACGCAGTATTTT.

The CDR3 nucleotides are TGCGCCAGCAGCTTGGTCGAAAGCCCCAATGAGCAGTTCTTC. This encodes CASSLVESPNEQFF. V and J are TRBV5-1 and TRBJ2-1; D gene uncertain. CDR1 is SGHRS and CDR2 is YFSETQ in the germline V gene. This CDR3 comprises 14 residues. The V and J ends lost 0 bases and 6 bases respectively, with 10 bases between them.

The chain joins TRBV9 to TRBJ2-3, with D tentatively TRBD1 or TRBD2 (6 bases each). CDR1 SGDLS and CDR2 YYNGEE come from the germline V gene. The CDR3 spans 15 residues. V lost 5 bases and J 3 bases, leaving 16 bases between the germline ends. In DNA form, the CDR3 reads TGTGCCAGCAGTAAACCGGGGGCAGGGACAGATACGCAGTATTTT. Encoded protein: CASSKPGAGTDTQYF. The full variable domain, in which reference TRBV9 and TRBJ2-3 provide the parts outside the CDR3, is DSGVTQTPKHLITATGQRVTLRCSPRSGDLSVYWYQQSLDQGLQFLIQYYNGEERAKGNILERFSAQQFPDLHSELNLSSLELGDSALYFCASSKPGAGTDTQYFGPGTRLTVL.

The chain has TRBV15 and TRBJ1-4; D ambiguous. The CDR3 runs to 16 residues. Germline-derived CDR1 and CDR2 are LNHNV and YYDKDF (reference sequence). Trimming pared 1 base from V and 0 bases from J, leaving 9 bases between. CDR3 loop: CATSRGSRATNEKLFF. In nucleotides, the CDR3 is TGTGCCACCAGCAGAGGGAGCCGCGCAACTAATGAAAAACTGTTTTTT.

The chain recombines TRBV27 with TRBJ2-5; the match to TRBD2 covers 14 bases. The J call may be wrong; the DNA end is better matched by TRBJ2-7. This CDR3 is 16 amino acids long. CDR1 and CDR2 (germline): MNHEY, SMNVEV (reference sequence). CDR3 DNA sequence: TGTGCCAGCCGACTAGCGGGAGGGTGGGGCTCCTACGAGCAGTACTTC. Amino acids: CASRLAGGWGSYEQYF.

This chain links TRBV10-3 with TRBJ2-3, with a weak D call TRBD2 (5 bases). CDR1 is ENHRY and CDR2 is SYGVKD in the germline V gene. This CDR3 region has 13 residues. V lost 6 bases and J lost 4, with 11 bases in between. The DNA of the CDR3 is TGTGCCATCAGGCAGGAGGTCGCAGATACGCAGTATTTT. It translates to CAIRQEVADTQYF.

The chain carries TRBV19 and TRBJ2-3, with 9 bases lining up with TRBD2. The V gene end was trimmed by 6 bases and the J gene end by 11 bases; junction bases not matched to a gene: 9. Germline CDR1 is LNHDA and CDR2 is SQIVND (reference sequence). The CDR3 runs to 13 residues. The CDR3 DNA reads TGTGCCAGTAGGTCCCTAGCGGGGTCAAGGCAGTATTTT. It is translated as CASRSLAGSRQYF.

The CDR3: CASSLLSRETQYF. The CDR3 nucleotides are TGTGCCAGCAGCTTGCTCTCTCGGGAGACCCAGTACTTC. This chain connects TRBV5-4 to TRBJ2-5; no clear D. CDR1 and CDR2 from the germline V gene are SGHNT and YYREEE (reference sequence). Trimming pared 1 base from V and 5 bases from J, leaving 9 bases between. The CDR3 is 13 amino acids.